The clone carrying this T cell receptor (beta chain) was observed a handful of times. Its cognate antigen is unknown. Sequenced material consisted of expressed TCRB transcripts (all of the isolated RNA was reverse transcribed). Produced via immunoSEQ multiplex PCR; TCRdb's table is partial and in-frame only. The sample lists 150,000 to 200,000 clones, 6.5% to 10% occurring once. The sample originates from a study of beta chain features in type 1 diabetes. General study results and limits: Across all four CD4+ subsets, people with type 1 diabetes showed modestly shorter TCRB CDR3s. Among patients, naive, central memory and Treg TCRB repertoires appeared more similar than among healthy donors. In patients and controls equally, PCR might favor templates that are shorter.

From germline, CDR1 is SGHRS and CDR2 YFSETQ. CDR3 size: 15 residues. Trimming removed 2 bases from V and 4 bases from J, with 12 bases in between. Sequencing used central memory CD4+ T cells from blood. The chain uses TRBV5-1 and TRBJ2-2, with a possible D match to TRBD2 (6 bases). This clonotype originated in a young woman with type 1 diabetes. The CDR3 DNA follows: TGCGCCAGCAGCTTACGGGCCGGGAGCACCGGGGAGCTGTTTTTT. Translated, it gives CASSLRAGSTGELFF.